This record looks at one T cell receptor beta chain sequence and its context. Data came from immunoSEQ multiplex PCR; TCRdb stores just in-frame clones and leaves some out. The sample lists about 440,000 clones; less than 95% were seen once. This specimen comes from a study of blood T cell repertoires in COVID-19. At the level of the study: Samples taken during acute and convalescent COVID-19 were collected in the United States, Italy and Spain.

Living in roughly 23 US areas, the participants were between roughly 18 and 95 years of age. This CDR3 has 16 residues. From germline, CDR1 is SGHTA and CDR2 FQGTGA. V lost 4 bases to trimming and J lost 9 bases, with 24 bases between them. This rearrangement joins TRBV7-3 to TRBJ1-1, with D hard to call. This receptor was identified in a man aged 18 to 30 who had recovered from COVID-19. Sequencing used PBMCs or T cells enriched from blood (not recorded which). The CDR3 coding sequence is TGTGCCAGCAGCTCCAAGGCCGGCGGGCAGACCCTGAAAGCTTTCTTT. Translating gives CASSSKAGGQTLKAFF.